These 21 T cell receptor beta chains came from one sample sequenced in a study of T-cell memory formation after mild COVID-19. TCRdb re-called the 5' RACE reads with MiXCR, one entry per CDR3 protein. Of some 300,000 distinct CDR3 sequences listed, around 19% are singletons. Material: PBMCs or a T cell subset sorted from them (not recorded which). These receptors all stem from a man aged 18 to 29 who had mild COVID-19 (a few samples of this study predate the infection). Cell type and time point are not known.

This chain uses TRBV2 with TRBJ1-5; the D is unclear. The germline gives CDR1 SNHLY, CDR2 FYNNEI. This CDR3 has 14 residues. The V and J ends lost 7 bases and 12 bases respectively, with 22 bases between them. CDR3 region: CASMSGITAGFQHF. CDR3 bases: TGTGCCAGCATGAGTGGAATAACTGCTGGCTTCCAGCATTTT.

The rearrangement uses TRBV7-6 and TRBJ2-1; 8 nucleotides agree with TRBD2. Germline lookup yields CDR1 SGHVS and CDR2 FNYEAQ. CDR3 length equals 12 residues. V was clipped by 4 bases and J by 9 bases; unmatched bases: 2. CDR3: CASSSAGGEQFF. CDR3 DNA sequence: TGTGCCAGCAGCTCCGCGGGGGGTGAGCAGTTCTTC. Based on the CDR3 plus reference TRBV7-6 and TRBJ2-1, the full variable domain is GAGVSQSPRYKVTKRGQDVALRCDPISGHVSLYWYRQALGQGPEFLTYFNYEAQQDKSGLPNDRFSAERPEGSISTLTIQRTEQRDSAMYRCASSSAGGEQFFGPGTRLTVL.

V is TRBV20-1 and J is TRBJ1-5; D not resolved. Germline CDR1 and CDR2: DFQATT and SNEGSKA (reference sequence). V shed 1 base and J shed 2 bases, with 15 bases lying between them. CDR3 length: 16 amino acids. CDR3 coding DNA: TGCAGTGCTAGAGGGATTCGACCCCGGGGCAATCAGCCCCAGCATTTT. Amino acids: CSARGIRPRGNQPQHF.

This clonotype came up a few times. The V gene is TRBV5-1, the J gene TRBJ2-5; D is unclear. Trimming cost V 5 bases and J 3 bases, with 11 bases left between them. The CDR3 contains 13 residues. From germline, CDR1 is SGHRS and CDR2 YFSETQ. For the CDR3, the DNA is TGCGCCAGCAGACCGGTCACGGAAGAGACCCAGTACTTC. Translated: CASRPVTEETQYF.

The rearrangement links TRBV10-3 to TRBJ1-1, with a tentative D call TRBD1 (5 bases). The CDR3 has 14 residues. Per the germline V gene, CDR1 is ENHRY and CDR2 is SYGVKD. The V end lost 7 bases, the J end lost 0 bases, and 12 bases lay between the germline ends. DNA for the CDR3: TGTGCCATCAAAAAGACAGACATGAACACTGAAGCTTTCTTT. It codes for CAIKKTDMNTEAFF.

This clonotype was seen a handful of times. The CDR3 region has the DNA TGTGCCACCAGCAGAGCGGGACAGAGCACAGATACGCAGTATTTT. It translates to CATSRAGQSTDTQYF. The rearrangement uses TRBV15 and TRBJ2-3, with 7 bases fitting TRBD1. The V gene end was trimmed by 1 base and the J gene end by 0 bases; junction bases not matched to a gene: 1. The germline V gene has CDR1 LNHNV and CDR2 YYDKDF (reference sequence). The CDR3 extends over 15 amino acids.

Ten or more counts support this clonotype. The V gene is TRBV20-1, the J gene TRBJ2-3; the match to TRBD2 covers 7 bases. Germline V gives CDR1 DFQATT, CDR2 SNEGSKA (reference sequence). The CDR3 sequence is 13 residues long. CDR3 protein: CRAGPPSTDTQYF. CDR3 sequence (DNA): TGCAGAGCGGGGCCCCCTAGCACAGATACGCAGTATTTT.

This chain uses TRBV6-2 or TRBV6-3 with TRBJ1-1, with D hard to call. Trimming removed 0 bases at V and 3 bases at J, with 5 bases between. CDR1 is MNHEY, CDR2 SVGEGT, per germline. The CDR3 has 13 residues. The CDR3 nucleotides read TGTGCCAGCAGTTACTCCGCAGACACTGAAGCTTTCTTT. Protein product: CASSYSADTEAFF.

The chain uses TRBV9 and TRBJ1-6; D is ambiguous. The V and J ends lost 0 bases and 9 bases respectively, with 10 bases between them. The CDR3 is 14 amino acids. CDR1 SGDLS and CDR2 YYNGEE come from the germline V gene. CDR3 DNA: TGTGCCAGCAGCGTAGATCGGGGAGGTTCACCCCTCCACTTT. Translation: CASSVDRGGSPLHF.

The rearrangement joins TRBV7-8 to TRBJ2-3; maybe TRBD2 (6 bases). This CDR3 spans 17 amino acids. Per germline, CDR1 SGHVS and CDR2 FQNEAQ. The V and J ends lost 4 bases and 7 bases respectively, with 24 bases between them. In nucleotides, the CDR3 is TGTGCCAGCAGCTCCTGGTGGGGGGTTGTTCAAGACTATACGCAGTATTTT. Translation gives CASSSWWGVVQDYTQYF.

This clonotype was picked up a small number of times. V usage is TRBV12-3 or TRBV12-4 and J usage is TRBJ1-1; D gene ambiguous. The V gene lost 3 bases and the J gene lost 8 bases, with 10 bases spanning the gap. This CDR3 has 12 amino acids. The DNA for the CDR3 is TGTGCCAGCAGTTTGTGGCCTTTAGAAGCTTTCTTT. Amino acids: CASSLWPLEAFF.

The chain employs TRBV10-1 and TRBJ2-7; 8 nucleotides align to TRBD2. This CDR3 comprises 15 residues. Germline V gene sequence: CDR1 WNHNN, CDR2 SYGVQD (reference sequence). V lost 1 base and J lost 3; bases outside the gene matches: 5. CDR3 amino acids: CASSEYRRGVYEQYF. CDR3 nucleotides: TGCGCCAGCAGTGAGTACCGGCGGGGGGTCTACGAGCAGTACTTC.

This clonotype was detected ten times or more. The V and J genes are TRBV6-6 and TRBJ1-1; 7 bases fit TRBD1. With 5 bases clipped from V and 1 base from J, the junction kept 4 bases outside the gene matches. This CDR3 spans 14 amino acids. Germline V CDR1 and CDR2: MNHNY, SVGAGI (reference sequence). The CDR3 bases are TGTGCCAGCAGTCCCGGGACAGCGAACACTGAAGCTTTCTTT. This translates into CASSPGTANTEAFF.

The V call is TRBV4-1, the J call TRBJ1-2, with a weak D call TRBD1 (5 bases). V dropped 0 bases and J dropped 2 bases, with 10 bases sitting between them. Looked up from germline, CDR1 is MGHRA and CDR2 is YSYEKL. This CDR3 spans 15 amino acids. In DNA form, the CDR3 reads TGCGCCAGCAGCCAAGATATGGGGGGGAACTATGGCTACACCTTC. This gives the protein CASSQDMGGNYGYTF.

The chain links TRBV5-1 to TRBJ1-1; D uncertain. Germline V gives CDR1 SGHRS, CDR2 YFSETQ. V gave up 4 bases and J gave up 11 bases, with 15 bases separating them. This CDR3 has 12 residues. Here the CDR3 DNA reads TGCGCCAGCAGCGTCGGTCTCGGGCCTGCTTTCTTT. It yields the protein CASSVGLGPAFF.

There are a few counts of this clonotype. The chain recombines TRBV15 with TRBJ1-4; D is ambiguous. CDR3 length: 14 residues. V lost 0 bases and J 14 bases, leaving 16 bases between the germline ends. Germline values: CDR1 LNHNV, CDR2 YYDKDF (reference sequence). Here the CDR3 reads CATSRDGSEGKLFF. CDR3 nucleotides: TGTGCCACCAGCAGAGATGGTTCGGAGGGAAAGCTGTTTTTT. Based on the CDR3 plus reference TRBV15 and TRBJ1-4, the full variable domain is DAMVIQNPRYQVTQFGKPVTLSCSQTLNHNVMYWYQQKSSQAPKLLFHYYDKDFNNEADTPDNFQSRRPNTSFCFLDIRSPGLGDTAMYLCATSRDGSEGKLFFGSGTQLSVL.

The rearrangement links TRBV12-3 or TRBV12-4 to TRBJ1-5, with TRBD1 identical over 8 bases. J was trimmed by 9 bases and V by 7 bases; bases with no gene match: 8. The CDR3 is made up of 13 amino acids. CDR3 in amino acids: CASTATGAGPQHF. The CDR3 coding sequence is TGTGCCAGCACCGCGACAGGGGCGGGGCCCCAGCATTTT.

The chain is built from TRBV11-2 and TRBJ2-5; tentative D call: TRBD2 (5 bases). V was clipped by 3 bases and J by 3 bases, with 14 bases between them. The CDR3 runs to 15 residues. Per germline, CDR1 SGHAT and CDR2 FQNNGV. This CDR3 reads CASSFGYGLEETQYF. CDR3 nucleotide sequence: TGTGCCAGCAGCTTCGGGTACGGACTTGAAGAGACCCAGTACTTC.

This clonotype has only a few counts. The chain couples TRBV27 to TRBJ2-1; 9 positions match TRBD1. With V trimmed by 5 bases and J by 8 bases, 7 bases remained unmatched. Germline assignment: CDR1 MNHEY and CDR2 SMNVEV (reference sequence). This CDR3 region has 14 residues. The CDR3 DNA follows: TGTGCCAGCAGTCTTTGGACAGGGGCGCATGAGCAGTTCTTC. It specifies CASSLWTGAHEQFF.

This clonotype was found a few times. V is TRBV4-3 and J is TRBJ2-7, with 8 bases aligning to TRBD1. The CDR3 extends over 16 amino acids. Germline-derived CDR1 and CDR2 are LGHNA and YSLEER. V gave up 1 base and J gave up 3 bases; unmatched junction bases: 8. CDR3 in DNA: TGCGCCAGCAGCCAAGGGCAGGGGGCGAATCTCTACGAGCAGTACTTC. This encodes CASSQGQGANLYEQYF.

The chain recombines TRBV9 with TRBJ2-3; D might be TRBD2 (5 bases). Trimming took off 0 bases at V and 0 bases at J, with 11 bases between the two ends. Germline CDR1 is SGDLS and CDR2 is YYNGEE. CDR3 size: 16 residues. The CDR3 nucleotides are TGTGCCAGCAGCGTAGCAGGCCGGACTAGCACAGATACGCAGTATTTT. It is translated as CASSVAGRTSTDTQYF.